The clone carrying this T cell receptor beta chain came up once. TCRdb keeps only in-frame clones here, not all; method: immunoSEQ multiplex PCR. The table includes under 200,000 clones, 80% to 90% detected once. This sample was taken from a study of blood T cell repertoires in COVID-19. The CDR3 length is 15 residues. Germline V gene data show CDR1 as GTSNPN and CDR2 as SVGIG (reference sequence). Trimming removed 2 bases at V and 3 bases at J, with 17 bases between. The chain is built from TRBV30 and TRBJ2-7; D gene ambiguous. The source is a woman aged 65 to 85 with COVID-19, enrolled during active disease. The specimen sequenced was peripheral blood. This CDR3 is CAWSTPSSSLYEQYF. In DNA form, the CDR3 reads TGTGCCTGGAGTACCCCTTCTAGTAGTCTCTACGAGCAGTACTTC.